This TCR beta chain appears in the sequencing data of a study of T cell responses to AZD1222 COVID-19 vaccine. The germline V gene has CDR1 SGHVS and CDR2 FQNEAQ. There are 14 residues in the CDR3. Trimming shortened V by 1 base and J by 6 bases, and 9 bases separated the two germline ends. As concerns this clone: What it binds is not known.

Findings of the study overall: Targeting of unmutated variant regions was reportedly seen in nearly half of spike-specific TCRs. Donors in the cohort were predominantly white British and more often female, and clonal diversity was possibly underestimated. At baseline, just six or seven AZD1222 recipients tested seropositive.

Method: immunoSEQ multiplex PCR; TCRdb's copy keeps in-frame clones and lacks some. The table has roughly 130,000 clones, approximately 86% seen once; the top ten hold 1.3% to 1.5%. The specimen comprised peripheral blood, sampled on day 0 of AZD1222 vaccination. This rearrangement joins TRBV7-8 to TRBJ1-4; a weak D match, TRBD1 (5 bases). This receptor was obtained from an adult in good health. The CDR3 nucleotides are TGTGCCAGCAGCTTAGTCCAGGGAGATGAAAAACTGTTTTTT. It specifies CASSLVQGDEKLFF.